The entry that follows covers one TCR beta chain sequence. The junction had 5 bases not matched to a gene; V was cut back by 1 base and J by 4 bases. The CDR3 runs to 16 residues. In germline, CDR1 is MNHEY, CDR2 SVGAGI. Here immunoSEQ multiplex PCR was the method, and the copy in TCRdb shows in-frame clones only, minus some. This sample has hundreds of thousands of clones, with about 80% found just once. This entry belongs to a study of blood T cell repertoires in COVID-19. The clonotype originates from an elderly man with acute or convalescent COVID-19. Sequences were obtained from peripheral blood. The rearrangement joins TRBV6-5 to TRBJ1-4; 8 bases align to TRBD1. The chain's CDR3 is CASSYFETGVNEKLFF. For the CDR3, the DNA is TGTGCCAGCAGTTACTTTGAGACAGGGGTTAATGAAAAACTGTTTTTT.